This TCR beta chain is from a study of blood T cell repertoires in COVID-19. Study as a whole: Both acute and convalescent COVID-19 samples were obtained from the United States, Italy and Spain. In each case, the material was cDNA or gDNA derived from T cells, B-cell-depleted T cells, or PBMCs.

In the original processing: Estimation of nucleated cell counts was performed using reference gene primer amplification. Data came from immunoSEQ multiplex PCR; TCRdb stores just in-frame clones and leaves some out. For V, J and clone size, that table is used; D and trimming come from the DNA. The profile shows approximately 170,000 clones, around nine tenths of them singletons. Trimming removed 4 bases from V and 4 bases from J; junction bases left unmatched: 3. Germline assignment: CDR1 MRHNA and CDR2 SNTAGT. The CDR3 is made up of 13 amino acids. V gene TRBV6-4 combines with J gene TRBJ1-2; 7 nucleotides agree with TRBD1. This TCR was recovered from a man aged 60-69 years with active or convalescent COVID-19. Sample: peripheral blood. Here the CDR3 DNA reads TGTGCCAGCAGTGTTGAGGGGGCCTATGGCTACACCTTC. Translating it yields CASSVEGAYGYTF.